Below, 30 T cell receptor beta chains from the same sample are listed, as sequenced in a study of response to subunit inactivated influenza vaccine. TCRdb independently ran MiXCR on the RT-PCR reads; one entry per CDR3 protein. The data hold more than 250,000 distinct CDR3 sequences, with 21% observed a single time. The sample consisted of PBMCs from blood, taken 21 months after vaccination. These receptors were collected from a man aged 45 to 70 who received an inactivated influenza vaccine.

The sample holds a few counts of this clonotype. This chain joins TRBV20-1 and TRBJ2-1; 12 bases align to TRBD2. V shed 3 bases and J 7 bases; nucleotides not matched to a gene: 13. This CDR3 region has 17 residues. Germline V gene lookup returns CDR1 DFQATT and CDR2 SNEGSKA (reference sequence). As DNA, the CDR3 is TGCAGTGCTAGTTGGGCTAGCGGGAGGGGTCTTGCGAATGAGCAGTTCTTC. Protein sequence: CSASWASGRGLANEQFF.

The chain links TRBV20-1 to TRBJ2-5; 9 nucleotides align to TRBD1. The CDR3 sequence is 15 residues long. Trimming took 5 bases from V and 0 from J; bases not matched to a gene: 7. In germline, CDR1 is DFQATT, CDR2 SNEGSKA (reference sequence). As DNA, the CDR3 is TGCAGTGCTTCCGGGACAGGGCATCACCAAGAGACCCAGTACTTC. Its protein product is CSASGTGHHQETQYF.

In this sample, this clonotype turned up a few times. The rearrangement uses TRBV2 and TRBJ1-1; the D is unclear. V was clipped by 7 bases and J by 11 bases, with 14 bases between them. CDR1 SNHLY and CDR2 FYNNEI come from the germline V gene. This CDR3 has 11 amino acids. The DNA of the CDR3 is TGTGCCAGCACCGGACTCCGGGAGGCTTTCTTT. Translating it yields CASTGLREAFF.

The rearrangement uses TRBV4-3 and TRBJ2-7; D might be TRBD1 (5 bases). Germline CDR1 and CDR2: LGHNA and YSLEER. This CDR3 has 16 amino acids. V lost 8 bases and J lost 4, with 24 bases in between. The CDR3 DNA follows: TGCGCCAGCCGATGCCGCCGACAGCCCAATTTATACGAGCAGTACTTC. This encodes CASRCRRQPNLYEQYF.

V and J are TRBV6-2 or TRBV6-3 and TRBJ2-1; D call uncertain. V was pared by 5 bases and J by 10 bases, with 12 bases between. The germline V gene has CDR1 MNHEY and CDR2 SVGEGT. This CDR3 has 12 amino acids. The CDR3 region has the DNA TGTGCCAGCAGTATTTTAAACTACGAGCAGTTCTTC. It translates to CASSILNYEQFF.

The sample holds many counts of this clonotype. V gene TRBV12-3 or TRBV12-4 combines with J gene TRBJ2-3; D might be TRBD1 or TRBD2, each matching 7 bases. The V gene lost 10 bases and the J gene lost 2 bases, with 13 bases spanning the gap. This CDR3 has 13 residues. The CDR3, as DNA: TGTGCCACAGGGGGGGGGGTCACAGATACGCAGTATTTT. Protein product: CATGGGVTDTQYF.

The chain recombines TRBV3-1 with TRBJ2-3; D is perhaps TRBD1 or TRBD2 (5 bases each). V was shortened by 4 bases and J by 0 bases, with 14 bases between the two germline ends. Germline CDR1 is LGHDT and CDR2 is YNNKEL (reference sequence). The CDR3 runs 16 residues. The CDR3 sequence is CASSPPGTVSTDTQYF. The CDR3 nucleotides are TGTGCCAGCAGCCCCCCCGGGACGGTGAGCACAGATACGCAGTATTTT.

In this sample, this clonotype turned up a few times. The V call is TRBV19, the J call TRBJ1-2, with 10 positions matching TRBD1. The germline V gene encodes CDR1 LNHDA and CDR2 SQIVND (reference sequence). The J segment lost 7 bases and the V segment lost 5 bases, leaving 10 bases of the junction unmatched. The CDR3 runs 15 residues. CDR3 nucleotide sequence: TGTGCCAGTAGTGCAACAACCGGGACAGGGGTTGGCTACACCTTC. Translated, it gives CASSATTGTGVGYTF.

This clonotype showed up many times. The V gene is TRBV2, the J gene TRBJ1-5, with 8 bases lining up with TRBD1. With 7 bases clipped from V and 3 bases from J, the junction kept 5 bases outside the gene matches. Germline loops: CDR1 SNHLY, CDR2 FYNNEI. The CDR3 consists of 14 residues. This CDR3 is CASTRTGNNQPQHF. CDR3 coding DNA: TGTGCCAGCACCCGGACAGGGAACAATCAGCCCCAGCATTTT.

This chain uses TRBV5-5 with TRBJ2-7; a weak D match, TRBD2 (5 bases). The CDR3 is made up of 12 amino acids. V was shortened by 5 bases and J by 9 bases, with 15 bases between the two germline ends. CDR1 and CDR2 from the germline V gene are SGHKS and YYEKEE (reference sequence). In DNA form, the CDR3 reads TGTGCCAGCAGATATGACATCGCGGGGCAGTACTTC. Translating it yields CASRYDIAGQYF. The full variable domain, its missing parts supplied by reference TRBV5-5 and TRBJ2-7, is DAGVTQSPTHLIKTRGQQVTLRCSPISGHKSVSWYQQVLGQGPQFIFQYYEKEERGRGNFPDRFSARQFPNYSSELNVNALLLGDSALYLCASRYDIAGQYFGPGTRLTVT.

The CDR3 DNA follows: TGTGCCAGCAGTGAAACGGGACAGGGTCCCTACGAGCAGTACTTC. It encodes CASSETGQGPYEQYF. V and J are TRBV3-1 and TRBJ2-7; 9 positions agree with TRBD1. Per the germline V gene, CDR1 is LGHDT and CDR2 is YNNKEL (reference sequence). The V gene end was trimmed by 6 bases and the J gene end by 2 bases; junction bases not matched to a gene: 8. CDR3 length: 15 amino acids.

At least ten counts were recorded for this clonotype. The CDR3 bases are TGTGCCAGCAGCTTGGGGGACATGAACACTGAAGCTTTCTTT. Encoded protein: CASSLGDMNTEAFF. The chain has TRBV7-9 and TRBJ1-1; D is perhaps TRBD1 (6 bases). The V gene lost 3 bases and the J gene lost 0 bases, with 8 bases spanning the gap. This CDR3 is 14 amino acids long. CDR1 and CDR2 from the germline V gene are SEHNR and FQNEAQ (reference sequence). Variable domain in full (rest from reference TRBV7-9 and TRBJ1-1): DTGVSQNPRHKITKRGQNVTFRCDPISEHNRLYWYRQTLGQGPEFLTYFQNEAQLEKSRLLSDRFSAERPKGSFSTLEIQRTEQGDSAMYLCASSLGDMNTEAFFGQGTRLTVV.

This rearrangement joins TRBV12-3 or TRBV12-4 to TRBJ2-7; maybe TRBD1 (6 bases). The V and J ends lost 3 bases and 12 bases respectively, with 12 bases between them. This CDR3 comprises 11 residues. The CDR3 loop is CASSLMGARYF. In nucleotides, the CDR3 is TGTGCCAGCAGTTTGATGGGGGCTCGGTACTTC.

J is TRBJ1-2 and V is TRBV3-1; tentative D call: TRBD1 (5 bases). This CDR3 is 14 amino acids long. Germline CDR1 is LGHDT and CDR2 is YNNKEL (reference sequence). Trimming took off 3 bases at V and 8 bases at J, with 16 bases between the two ends. CDR3 DNA sequence: TGTGCCAGCAGCCACCCTCCGCAGGGACGCGGCTACACCTTC. As protein: CASSHPPQGRGYTF. Complete variable domain (other parts from reference TRBV3-1 and TRBJ1-2): DTAVSQTPKYLVTQMGNDKSIKCEQNLGHDTMYWYKQDSKKFLKIMFSYNNKELIINETVPNRFSPKSPDKAHLNLHINSLELGDSAVYFCASSHPPQGRGYTFGSGTRLTVV.

In this sample, this clonotype turned up many times. The chain's CDR3 is CASSLDTGRGYGYTF. Written as DNA, the CDR3 is TGTGCCAGCAGCTTAGATACCGGCCGGGGCTATGGCTACACCTTC. The rearrangement uses TRBV11-2 and TRBJ1-2; D uncertain. Looked up from germline, CDR1 is SGHAT and CDR2 is FQNNGV. Trimming took 0 bases from V and 4 from J, leaving 12 bases between them. The CDR3 is made up of 15 amino acids.

V and J are TRBV29-1 and TRBJ1-1; 8 bases are shared with TRBD1. Germline V gene data show CDR1 as SQVTM and CDR2 as ANQGSEA. The length of the CDR3 is 12 residues. J lost 5 bases, V lost 7 bases, and 6 bases had no gene match. The CDR3 bases are TGCAGCGCCGCACAGGGGGATACTGAAGCTTTCTTT. As protein: CSAAQGDTEAFF.

This clonotype was seen only a few times. V and J are TRBV9 and TRBJ1-5, with TRBD1 matching over 7 bases. V was pared by 3 bases and J by 7 bases, with 7 bases of the junction left unmatched. CDR3 length equals 14 residues. Germline assignment: CDR1 SGDLS and CDR2 YYNGEE. Here the CDR3 reads CASSAGQAGQPQHF. The CDR3 bases are TGTGCCAGCAGCGCAGGACAGGCGGGCCAGCCCCAGCATTTT.

This clonotype was picked up a small number of times. This chain connects TRBV20-1 to TRBJ1-1, with 7 bases lining up with TRBD1. V lost 1 base to trimming and J lost 5 bases; unmatched junction nucleotides: 10. Germline values: CDR1 DFQATT, CDR2 SNEGSKA (reference sequence). The CDR3 is 15 residues long. CDR3 DNA sequence: TGCAGTGCTAGAGTCGAGACAGGGTTGAGAACTGAAGCTTTCTTT. The encoded protein is CSARVETGLRTEAFF.

This clonotype appeared many times. V and J are TRBV27 and TRBJ1-1; D perhaps matches TRBD1 (5 bases). The V end was cut by 2 bases, the J end by 4 bases, with 11 bases between. The CDR3 contains 14 residues. Looked up from germline, CDR1 is MNHEY and CDR2 is SMNVEV (reference sequence). DNA for the CDR3: TGTGCCAGCAGTTTAAAAAGGGGCGCCACTGAAGCTTTCTTT. This sequence encodes CASSLKRGATEAFF.

With respect to this clonotype: Likely a read error: the CDR3 ends without its conserved phenylalanine or tryptophan. The J gene is TRBJ1-2, the V gene TRBV19; D perhaps matches TRBD1 (6 bases). Trimming shortened V by 4 bases and J by 4 bases, and 28 bases separated the two germline ends. The CDR3 is 19 residues long. Germline CDR1 LNHDA, CDR2 SQIVND (reference sequence). The CDR3 DNA sequence: TGTGCCAGTAGTACCACCGCGGGGGCCGGCAGCCAGAGGGGCTATGGCTACACCCTC. Translating gives CASSTTAGAGSQRGYGYTL.

The chain joins TRBV20-1 to TRBJ2-4; D uncertain. The germline V gene has CDR1 DFQATT and CDR2 SNEGSKA (reference sequence). This CDR3 is 15 amino acids long. The V and J ends lost 6 bases and 2 bases respectively, with 17 bases between them. This chain's CDR3 is CSAIGRSASKNIQYF. CDR3 DNA: TGCAGTGCCATTGGACGGAGCGCCTCCAAAAACATTCAGTACTTC.

This clonotype was observed a few times. J is TRBJ1-1 and V is TRBV7-9; no clear D gene. V lost 0 bases and J 1 base, leaving 9 bases between the germline ends. The CDR3 has 15 amino acids. Looked up from germline, CDR1 is SEHNR and CDR2 is FQNEAQ (reference sequence). DNA for the CDR3: TGTGCCAGCAGCTTAGCTGGGTCTTGGAACACTGAAGCTTTCTTT. This codes for CASSLAGSWNTEAFF.

This clonotype was detected only a few times. The rearrangement uses TRBV10-2 and TRBJ2-3; D is ambiguous. Deletions cut 8 bases from V and 2 bases from J, with 20 bases between. Germline CDR1 WSHSY, CDR2 SAAADI. The CDR3 totals 16 residues. The CDR3 DNA sequence: TGCGCCAGCGGAGCTTCTCTAGTATACTTCACAGATACGCAGTATTTT. This gives the protein CASGASLVYFTDTQYF.

This clonotype has more than one count but fewer than ten. The rearrangement links TRBV12-3 or TRBV12-4 to TRBJ2-3; 10 bases match TRBD1. The CDR3 totals 13 residues. Trimming removed 5 bases from V and 8 bases from J; junction bases left unmatched: 4. The CDR3 DNA follows: TGTGCCAGCAGTCGGACAGGGGGTGGTACGCAGTATTTT. Translating it yields CASSRTGGGTQYF.

The table lists this clonotype with a few counts. The chain carries TRBV29-1 and TRBJ2-3; 7 bases line up with TRBD2. The ends lost 3 bases at V and 5 bases at J; junction bases unmatched: 2. The germline V gene has CDR1 SQVTM and CDR2 ANQGSEA. The CDR3 loop spans 12 amino acids. The CDR3 is CSVDGGGDTQYF. The CDR3 DNA follows: TGCAGCGTTGATGGGGGGGGAGATACGCAGTATTTT.

This chain connects TRBV7-8 to TRBJ2-1, with D possibly TRBD1 on 6 matching bases. Trimming removed 1 base at V and 13 bases at J, with 11 bases between. CDR3 size: 12 residues. Per the germline V gene, CDR1 is SGHVS and CDR2 is FQNEAQ. In DNA form, the CDR3 reads TGTGCCAGCAGCTTAGACAGGGACCCCCAGTTCTTC. Translation gives CASSLDRDPQFF.

The V gene is TRBV12-3 or TRBV12-4, the J gene TRBJ2-3; TRBD1 agrees at 7 bases. With 7 bases clipped from V and 5 bases from J, the junction kept 12 bases outside the gene matches. The CDR3 has 15 residues. CDR3: CASTRSGGTLDTQYF. CDR3 in DNA: TGTGCCAGCACCCGTTCAGGGGGTACATTAGATACGCAGTATTTT.

In DNA form, the CDR3 reads TGTGCCAGCTCACCACGGTCCGGGAATAGCAATCAGCCCCAGCATTTT. It is translated as CASSPRSGNSNQPQHF. The chain uses TRBV18 and TRBJ1-5; D uncertain. V was shortened by 1 base and J by 0 bases, with 10 bases between the two germline ends. The CDR3 runs 16 residues. CDR1 and CDR2 from the germline V gene are KGHSH and LQKENI.

This clonotype is a singleton in its sample. This chain's CDR3 is CASSQRAQGNEKLFF. CDR3 coding DNA: TGTGCCAGCAGCCAAAGGGCACAGGGGAATGAAAAACTGTTTTTT. The rearrangement joins TRBV4-2 to TRBJ1-4, with 7 bases that match TRBD1. Germline loops: CDR1 LGHNA, CDR2 YNFKEQ. V lost 2 bases to trimming and J lost 5 bases; unmatched junction nucleotides: 5. The CDR3 spans 15 residues.

The rearrangement joins TRBV9 to TRBJ2-2; D might be TRBD1 or TRBD2, each matching 5 bases. Trimming removed 0 bases at V and 5 bases at J, with 11 bases between. The CDR3 has 15 residues. The germline V gene encodes CDR1 SGDLS and CDR2 YYNGEE. The DNA of the CDR3 is TGTGCCAGCAGCGTAGTAGGGACCCCTACCGGGGAGCTGTTTTTT. Amino acids: CASSVVGTPTGELFF.